This T cell receptor beta chain was captured by sequencing in a study of blood T cell repertoires in COVID-19. As for the study in general: The samples span acute and convalescent COVID-19 from the United States, Italy and Spain. Sources were T cells, B-cell-depleted T cells, or PBMCs; the material itself was cDNA or gDNA.

CDR1 is SNHLY, CDR2 FYNNEI, per germline. Trimming removed 9 bases from V and 3 bases from J; junction bases left unmatched: 2. CDR3 length: 14 residues. TCRdb keeps only in-frame clones here, not all; method: immunoSEQ multiplex PCR. The profile shows some 380,000 clones, approximately 89% of them singletons. Those enrolled, adults aged roughly 18 to 89 years, came from about two dozen US areas. Participants had their cohort set by participant-reported clinical history. The chain recombines TRBV2 with TRBJ2-3; 14 bases fit TRBD2. This receptor was obtained from a man younger than 40 who had recovered from COVID-19. The specimen was PBMCs or T cells enriched from blood (not recorded which). The CDR3 loop is CARGTSGGTDTQYF. CDR3 sequence (DNA): TGTGCCAGGGGGACTAGCGGGGGAACAGATACGCAGTATTTT.